The T cell receptor beta chain described here comes from a study of blood T cell repertoires in COVID-19. Turning to the study itself: Spain, Italy and the United States supplied samples that represented acute and convalescent COVID-19. From T cells, B-cell-depleted T cells, or PBMCs came the material, which was cDNA or gDNA.

This CDR3 comprises 15 residues. The germline gives CDR1 LGHNA, CDR2 YSLEER. The V end was cut by 4 bases, the J end by 0 bases, with 10 bases between. As originally analysed: Quantification of nucleated cells was approximated via reference gene primer amplification. Some clones are missing from TCRdb's copy, which holds only in-frame ones; the method was immunoSEQ multiplex PCR. Clone size and the V and J calls come from that table; the DNA yielded D and trimming. The data show approximately 66,000 clones, about 87% seen once. This clone was recorded a few times. The V call is TRBV4-3, the J call TRBJ1-3; D might be TRBD1 (6 bases). Specimen: peripheral blood. This sequence originates from a man between 60 and 75 years old with acute or convalescent COVID-19. The CDR3 loop reads CASSPDRSSGNTIYF. CDR3 coding DNA: TGCGCCAGCAGCCCGGACAGAAGCTCTGGAAACACCATATATTTT.